The clone carrying this T cell receptor beta chain showed up just once. The junction and the germline gene differ at one end; a read error may be behind it. Each clinical donor contributed on average roughly 100,000 T cells from unsorted cryopreserved PBMC. This sample is part of a study of T cells in tuberculosis. The method was immunoSEQ multiplex PCR; TCRdb's version includes in-frame clones alone and lacks a portion of them. The table records tens of thousands of clones, less than 95% of them present only once. This receptor was taken from a donor aged 10-30 years with latent tuberculosis or without tuberculosis infection. Some clones in this sample may be carry-over from other donors' samples. The sample taken for sequencing was PBMCs.

In DNA, the CDR3 is TGTGCCAGAGGCTTCTCTATCCTTAATGGCAATGAGCAGTTCTTC. Translated, it gives CARGFSILNGNEQFF. This chain connects TRBV5-3 to TRBJ2-1; D is ambiguous. TRBV5-3 is recorded as an ORF, its role being uncertain. The CDR3 loop spans 15 amino acids.